The present TCR beta chain was sequenced within a study of glioma-infiltrating T cells. Whole-study findings and limits: Very few CDR3 sequences were shared between tissue and blood. Gliomas, especially low-grade, showed above-expected tissue-blood divergence; non-neoplastic patients showed below.

The iRepertoire nested amplicon-rescue multiplex PCR amplified TCR alpha and beta CDR3s from RNA. Input was roughly 100-450 ng of tissue mRNA or PBMC total RNA. TCRdb analysed the multiplex PCR reads with MiXCR anew, one entry per CDR3 protein. The repertoire consists of about 180,000 distinct CDR3 sequences, with under 55% occurring once and the leading ten covering roughly 5.4%. In the case of this clonotype: Its antigen is as yet unknown. A much larger clone is a single base away; this may be a read error.

The V end lost 6 bases, the J end lost 4 bases, and 12 bases lay between the germline ends. There are 14 residues in the CDR3. Germline V CDR1 and CDR2: SGHTA, FQGNSA. The source is a human donor with low-grade glioma or glioblastoma, undergoing nonglioma brain surgery, or in good health (not recorded which). The chain couples TRBV7-2 to TRBJ1-4, with D possibly being TRBD1 (6 bases). Sequences were obtained from glioma tissue, nonneoplastic brain tissue, or PBMCs (not recorded which). In nucleotides, the CDR3 is TGTGCCAGCAGAGCGGGGGGCCTTAATGAAAAACTGTTTTTT. Translation gives CASRAGGLNEKLFF.